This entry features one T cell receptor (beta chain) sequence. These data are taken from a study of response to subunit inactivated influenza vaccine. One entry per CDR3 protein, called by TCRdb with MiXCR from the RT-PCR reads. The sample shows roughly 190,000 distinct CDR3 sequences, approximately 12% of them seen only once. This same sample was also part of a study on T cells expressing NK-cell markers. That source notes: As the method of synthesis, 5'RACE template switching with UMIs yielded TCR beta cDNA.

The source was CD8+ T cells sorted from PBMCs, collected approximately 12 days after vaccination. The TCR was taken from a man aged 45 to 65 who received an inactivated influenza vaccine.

The chain's CDR3 is CASSLERGGRFPRETQYF. DNA of the CDR3: TGTGCCAGCAGCTTAGAACGGGGAGGACGATTCCCGCGGGAGACCCAGTACTTC. The chain carries TRBV11-1 and TRBJ2-5; D is possibly TRBD2 (6 bases). Trimming removed 1 base from V and 5 bases from J, with 23 bases in between. Germline V gene data show CDR1 as SGHAT and CDR2 as FQDESV (reference sequence). This CDR3 has 18 amino acids.